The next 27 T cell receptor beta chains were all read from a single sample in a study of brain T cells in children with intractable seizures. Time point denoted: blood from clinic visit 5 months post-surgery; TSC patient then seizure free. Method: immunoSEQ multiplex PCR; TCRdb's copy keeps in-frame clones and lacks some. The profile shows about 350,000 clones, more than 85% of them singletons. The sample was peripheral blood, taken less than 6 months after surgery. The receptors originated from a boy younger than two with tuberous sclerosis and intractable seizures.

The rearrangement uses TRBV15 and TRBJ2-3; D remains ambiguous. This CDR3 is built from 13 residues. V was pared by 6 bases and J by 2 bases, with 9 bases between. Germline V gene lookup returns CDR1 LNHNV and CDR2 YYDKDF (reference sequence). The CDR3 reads CATRGSHTDTQYF. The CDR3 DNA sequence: TGTGCCACCAGGGGCAGTCACACAGATACGCAGTATTTT.

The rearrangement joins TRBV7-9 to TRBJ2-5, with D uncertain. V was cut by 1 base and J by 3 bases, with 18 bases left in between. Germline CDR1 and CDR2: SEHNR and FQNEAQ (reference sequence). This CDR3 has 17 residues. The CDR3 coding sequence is TGTGCCAGCAGCTTAGTTCCAGTGCTTAGATGGGAAGAGACCCAGTACTTC. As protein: CASSLVPVLRWEETQYF. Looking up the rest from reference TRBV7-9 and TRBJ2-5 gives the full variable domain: DTGVSQNPRHKITKRGQNVTFRCDPISEHNRLYWYRQTLGQGPEFLTYFQNEAQLEKSRLLSDRFSAERPKGSFSTLEIQRTEQGDSAMYLCASSLVPVLRWEETQYFGPGTRLLVL.

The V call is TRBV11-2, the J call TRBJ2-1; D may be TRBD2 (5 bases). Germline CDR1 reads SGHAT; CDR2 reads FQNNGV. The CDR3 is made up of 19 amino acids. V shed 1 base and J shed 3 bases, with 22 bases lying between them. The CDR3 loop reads CASSLGLAPPKSRYNEQFF. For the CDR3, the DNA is TGTGCCAGCAGCTTAGGTCTAGCTCCTCCCAAGTCTCGCTACAATGAGCAGTTCTTC.

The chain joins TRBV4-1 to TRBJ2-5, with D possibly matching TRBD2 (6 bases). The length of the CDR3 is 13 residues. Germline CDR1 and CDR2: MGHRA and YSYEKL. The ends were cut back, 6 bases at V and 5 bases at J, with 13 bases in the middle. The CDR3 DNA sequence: TGCGCCAGCAGGGCGGGGTCGGGGGAGACCCAGTACTTC. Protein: CASRAGSGETQYF.

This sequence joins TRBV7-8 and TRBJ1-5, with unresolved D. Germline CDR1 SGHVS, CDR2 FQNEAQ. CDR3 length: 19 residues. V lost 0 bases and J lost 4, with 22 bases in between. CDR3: CASSLAPATVSMPNQPQHF. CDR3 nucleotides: TGTGCCAGCAGCTTAGCCCCAGCAACAGTTTCAATGCCGAATCAGCCCCAGCATTTT.

The DNA for the CDR3 is TGTGCCAGCAGCCAAGAGCGGCGGACCGGTGAGCAGTTCTTC. It yields the protein CASSQERRTGEQFF. The chain links TRBV3-1 (or the pseudogene TRBV3-2) to TRBJ2-1; D unresolved. CDR1 LGHDT and CDR2 YNNKEL come from the germline V gene (reference sequence). This CDR3 is 14 amino acids long. V was cut by 0 bases and J by 9 bases, with 12 bases left in between.

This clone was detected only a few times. The CDR3 region is CASSLASGDYEQYF. CDR3 in DNA: TGTGCCAGCAGCTTAGCAAGCGGGGACTACGAGCAGTACTTC. This chain links TRBV7-6 with TRBJ2-7; 7 bases are a match to TRBD2. The germline CDR1 and CDR2 sequences are SGHVS and FNYEAQ. The CDR3 totals 14 residues. V was clipped by 0 bases and J by 3 bases; unmatched bases: 2. Using reference TRBV7-6 and TRBJ2-7 for the parts outside the CDR3, the full variable domain is GAGVSQSPRYKVTKRGQDVALRCDPISGHVSLYWYRQALGQGPEFLTYFNYEAQQDKSGLPNDRFSAERPEGSISTLTIQRTEQRDSAMYRCASSLASGDYEQYFGPGTRLTVT.

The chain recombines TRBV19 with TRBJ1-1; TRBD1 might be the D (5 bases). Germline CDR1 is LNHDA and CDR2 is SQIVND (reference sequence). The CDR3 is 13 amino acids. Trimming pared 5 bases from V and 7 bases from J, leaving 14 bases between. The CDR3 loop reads CASSPDTQFEAFF. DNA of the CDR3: TGTGCCAGTAGTCCGGACACCCAATTTGAAGCTTTCTTT.

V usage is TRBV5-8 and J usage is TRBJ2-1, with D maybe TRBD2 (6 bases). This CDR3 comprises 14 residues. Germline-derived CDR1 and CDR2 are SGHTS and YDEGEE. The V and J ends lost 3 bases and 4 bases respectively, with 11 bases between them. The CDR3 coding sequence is TGTGCCAGCAGCTACGGGACTCTTTACAATGAGCAGTTCTTC. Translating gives CASSYGTLYNEQFF.

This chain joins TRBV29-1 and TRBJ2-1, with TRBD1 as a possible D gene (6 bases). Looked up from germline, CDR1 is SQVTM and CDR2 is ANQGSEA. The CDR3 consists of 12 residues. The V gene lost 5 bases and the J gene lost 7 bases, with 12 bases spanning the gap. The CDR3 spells CSVLQGRNEQFF. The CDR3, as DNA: TGCAGCGTTCTACAGGGTCGAAATGAGCAGTTCTTC.

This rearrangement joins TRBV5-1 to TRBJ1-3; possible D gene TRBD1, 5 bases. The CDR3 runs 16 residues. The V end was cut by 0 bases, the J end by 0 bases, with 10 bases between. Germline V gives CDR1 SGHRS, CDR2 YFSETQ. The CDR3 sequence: CASSLDGAASGNTIYF. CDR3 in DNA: TGCGCCAGCAGCTTGGACGGGGCTGCCTCTGGAAACACCATATATTTT.

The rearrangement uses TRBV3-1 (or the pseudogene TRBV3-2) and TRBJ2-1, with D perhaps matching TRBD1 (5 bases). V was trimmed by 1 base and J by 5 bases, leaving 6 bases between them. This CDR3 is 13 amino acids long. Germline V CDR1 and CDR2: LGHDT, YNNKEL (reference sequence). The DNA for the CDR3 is TGTGCCAGCAGCCAAGTCAGGGACAATGAGCAGTTCTTC. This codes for CASSQVRDNEQFF.

The CDR3 coding sequence is TGTGCCAGTAGTCGCACACTCGGACAACCCACCGGTCAGCCCCAGCATTTT. Protein: CASSRTLGQPTGQPQHF. The chain employs TRBV19 and TRBJ1-5; D perhaps matches TRBD1 (5 bases). The CDR3 loop spans 17 amino acids. The V end was cut by 5 bases, the J end by 6 bases, with 23 bases between. CDR1 and CDR2 from the germline V gene are LNHDA and SQIVND (reference sequence).

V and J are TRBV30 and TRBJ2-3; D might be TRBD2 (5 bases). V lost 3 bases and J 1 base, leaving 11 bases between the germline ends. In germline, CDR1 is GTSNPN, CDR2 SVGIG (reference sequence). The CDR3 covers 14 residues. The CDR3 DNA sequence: TGTGCCTGGAGGTACCGGGGAGGCACAGATACGCAGTATTTT. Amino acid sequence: CAWRYRGGTDTQYF.

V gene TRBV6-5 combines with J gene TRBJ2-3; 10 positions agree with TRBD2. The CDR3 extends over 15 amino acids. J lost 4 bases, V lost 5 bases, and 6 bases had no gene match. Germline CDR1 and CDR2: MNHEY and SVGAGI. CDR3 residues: CASSTSGRAADTQYF. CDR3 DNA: TGTGCCAGCAGTACGAGCGGGAGGGCCGCAGATACGCAGTATTTT.

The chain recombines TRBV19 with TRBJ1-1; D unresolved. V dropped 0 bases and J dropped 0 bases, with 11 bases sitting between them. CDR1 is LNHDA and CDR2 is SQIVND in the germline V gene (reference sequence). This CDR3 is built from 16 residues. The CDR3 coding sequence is TGTGCCAGTAGTATAGATAGACCTATCATGAACACTGAAGCTTTCTTT. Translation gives CASSIDRPIMNTEAFF.

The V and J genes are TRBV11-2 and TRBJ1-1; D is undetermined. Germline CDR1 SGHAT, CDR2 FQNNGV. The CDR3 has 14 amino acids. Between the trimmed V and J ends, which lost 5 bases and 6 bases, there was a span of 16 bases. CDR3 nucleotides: TGTGCCAGCAGCGTGCCTCACGGGCCGGCTGAAGCTTTCTTT. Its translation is CASSVPHGPAEAFF.

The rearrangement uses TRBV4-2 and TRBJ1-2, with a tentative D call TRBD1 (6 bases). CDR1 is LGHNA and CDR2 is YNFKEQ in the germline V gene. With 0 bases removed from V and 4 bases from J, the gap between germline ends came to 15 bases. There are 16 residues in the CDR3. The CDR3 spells CASSQDLGQGIYGYTF. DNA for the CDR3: TGTGCCAGCAGCCAAGATTTGGGGCAGGGGATCTATGGCTACACCTTC.

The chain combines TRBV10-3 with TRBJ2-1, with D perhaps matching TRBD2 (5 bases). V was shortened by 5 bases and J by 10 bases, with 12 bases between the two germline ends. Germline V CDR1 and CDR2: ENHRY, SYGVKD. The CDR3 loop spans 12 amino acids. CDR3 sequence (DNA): TGTGCCATCAGTCAGGAGGTCTGGGAGCAGTTCTTC. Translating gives CAISQEVWEQFF.

The CDR3 protein is CASSRSPGTGGEQPQHF. CDR3 nucleotide sequence: TGTGCCAGCAGCCGTAGTCCCGGGACAGGGGGGGAACAGCCCCAGCATTTT. The chain links TRBV3-1 (or the pseudogene TRBV3-2) to TRBJ1-5, with 11 bases lining up with TRBD1. V was clipped by 4 bases and J by 7 bases; unmatched bases: 12. The CDR3 runs to 17 residues. CDR1 is LGHDT and CDR2 is YNNKEL in the germline V gene (reference sequence).

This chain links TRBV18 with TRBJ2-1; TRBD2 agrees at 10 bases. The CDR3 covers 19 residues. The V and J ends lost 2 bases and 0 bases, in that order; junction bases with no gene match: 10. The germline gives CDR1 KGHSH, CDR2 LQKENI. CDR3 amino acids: CASSPSLGSGRSSYNEQFF. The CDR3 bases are TGTGCCAGCTCACCAAGTCTTGGTAGCGGGAGGAGCTCCTACAATGAGCAGTTCTTC.

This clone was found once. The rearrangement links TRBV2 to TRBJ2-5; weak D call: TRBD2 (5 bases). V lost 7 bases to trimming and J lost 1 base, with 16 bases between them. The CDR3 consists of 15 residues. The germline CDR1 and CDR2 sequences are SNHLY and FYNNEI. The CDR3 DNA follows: TGTGCCAGCACCAAAAGCCGGCGGGTCCAAGAGACCCAGTACTTC. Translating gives CASTKSRRVQETQYF.

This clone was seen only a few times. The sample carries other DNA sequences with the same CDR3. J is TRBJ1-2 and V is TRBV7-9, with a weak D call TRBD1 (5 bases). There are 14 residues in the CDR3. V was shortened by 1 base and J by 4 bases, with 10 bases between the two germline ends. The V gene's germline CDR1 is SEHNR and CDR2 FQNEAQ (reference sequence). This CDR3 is CASSLGQGAYGYTF. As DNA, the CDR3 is TGTGCCAGCAGCTTAGGGCAGGGAGCCTATGGCTACACCTTC.

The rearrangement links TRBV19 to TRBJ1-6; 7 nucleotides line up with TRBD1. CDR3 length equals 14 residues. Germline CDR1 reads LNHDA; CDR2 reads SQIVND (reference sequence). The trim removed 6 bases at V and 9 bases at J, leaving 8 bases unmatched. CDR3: CASSATGTTSPLHF. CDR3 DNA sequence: TGTGCCAGTAGCGCGACAGGGACTACTTCACCCCTCCACTTT.

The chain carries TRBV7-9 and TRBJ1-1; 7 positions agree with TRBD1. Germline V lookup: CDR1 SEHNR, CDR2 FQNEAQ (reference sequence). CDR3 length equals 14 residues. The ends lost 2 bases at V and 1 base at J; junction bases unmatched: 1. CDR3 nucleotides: TGTGCCAGCAGCTTAAACAGGGGGAACACTGAAGCTTTCTTT. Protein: CASSLNRGNTEAFF.

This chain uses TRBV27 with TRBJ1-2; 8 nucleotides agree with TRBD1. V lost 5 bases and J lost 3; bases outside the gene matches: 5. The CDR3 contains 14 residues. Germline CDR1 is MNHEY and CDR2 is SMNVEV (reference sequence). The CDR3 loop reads CASSPQGADYGYTF. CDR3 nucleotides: TGTGCCAGCAGTCCGCAGGGGGCCGACTATGGCTACACCTTC.

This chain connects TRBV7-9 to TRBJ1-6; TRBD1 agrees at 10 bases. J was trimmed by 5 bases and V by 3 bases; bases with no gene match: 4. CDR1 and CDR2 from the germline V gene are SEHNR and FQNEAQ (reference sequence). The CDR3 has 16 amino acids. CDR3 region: CASSFTGTGDNSPLHF. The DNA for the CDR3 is TGTGCCAGCAGCTTTACGGGGACAGGGGATAATTCACCCCTCCACTTT.